This TCR beta chain comes out of a study of blood T cell repertoires in COVID-19. TCRdb keeps only in-frame clones here, not all; method: immunoSEQ multiplex PCR. The profile shows approximately 94,000 clones, about 79% of them singletons. With 7 bases removed from V and 3 bases from J, the gap between germline ends came to 16 bases. In germline, CDR1 is MDHEN, CDR2 SYDVKM. The CDR3 is 15 amino acids. The sequenced material came from peripheral blood. The chain has TRBV28 and TRBJ1-5; TRBD1 is a possible D gene (6 bases). The sequence was obtained from a man in his 60s with acute or convalescent COVID-19. The CDR3 spells CASTYVDRFNQPQHF. CDR3 DNA: TGTGCCAGCACCTACGTAGACAGGTTCAATCAGCCCCAGCATTTT.